This TCR beta chain was retrieved from a study of T cell repertoires in cytomegalovirus infection (dated by TCRdb to between 2018 and 2020). Describing the broader study: Alongside well-studied HLA-B-restricted epitopes, the peptide stimulations were aimed at recently identified HLA-C-restricted CMV epitopes, whose presentation resists viral immunomodulation. Donor HLA type was relevant to the analysis, as public TCR beta signatures indicated carriage of CMV infection together with the matching HLA type.

To note about this clonotype: Its antigen remains undetermined. No base qualities exist here, and no much larger clone lies one base off it.

The treatment or condition label, as the study defines it: in vitro stimulation with specific CMV peptide epitopes to enrich CMV-specific T cells. Looking up the germline V gene (reference sequence) yields CDR1 SEHNR and CDR2 FQNEAQ. The cysteine opens and the phenylalanine closes a CDR3 of 17 amino acids. The sequence is cut down to CDR3 DNA, 51 bases in frame from base 1. The germline V end is reduced by 5 bases and the J end by 8 bases; junction bases left unmatched: 13. The study at large found these results: The ex vivo response was dominated by HLA-C-restricted CMV-specific TCR beta clonotypes, and the single most frequent clonotype in two of eight donors was supplied by these HLA-C-restricted clonotypes. Cumulative frequency of public TCR beta family members discriminated carriers of CMV infection plus the relevant HLA type in this cohort and an independent approximately 370-donor cohort.

Sequencing relied on an Illumina HiSeq 1500. TCRdb redid the processing of the public reads, applying fastp at Q25 and MiXCR, and retained in-frame beta chains. Each entry is one CDR3 protein sequence, shown with its most common DNA and genes. The table for this sample lists about 700,000 distinct CDR3 sequences; roughly 30% of them were counted only once. The biggest ten clones account for 15% to 20% of the sample. The V and J genes are TRBV7-9 and TRBJ2-1; 12 central nucleotides agree with TRBD2. This sample comprised cultured PBMCs, obtained from culture after CMV antigen stimulation. This TCR derives from a human donor in good health (CMV status not recorded). Some clones in this sample may be carry-over from other donors' samples. In nucleotides, the sequence is TGTGCCAGCAGCCCCGCAGTCCCGACTAGCGGGAGTTATGAGCAGTTCTTC. This sequence encodes CASSPAVPTSGSYEQFF.